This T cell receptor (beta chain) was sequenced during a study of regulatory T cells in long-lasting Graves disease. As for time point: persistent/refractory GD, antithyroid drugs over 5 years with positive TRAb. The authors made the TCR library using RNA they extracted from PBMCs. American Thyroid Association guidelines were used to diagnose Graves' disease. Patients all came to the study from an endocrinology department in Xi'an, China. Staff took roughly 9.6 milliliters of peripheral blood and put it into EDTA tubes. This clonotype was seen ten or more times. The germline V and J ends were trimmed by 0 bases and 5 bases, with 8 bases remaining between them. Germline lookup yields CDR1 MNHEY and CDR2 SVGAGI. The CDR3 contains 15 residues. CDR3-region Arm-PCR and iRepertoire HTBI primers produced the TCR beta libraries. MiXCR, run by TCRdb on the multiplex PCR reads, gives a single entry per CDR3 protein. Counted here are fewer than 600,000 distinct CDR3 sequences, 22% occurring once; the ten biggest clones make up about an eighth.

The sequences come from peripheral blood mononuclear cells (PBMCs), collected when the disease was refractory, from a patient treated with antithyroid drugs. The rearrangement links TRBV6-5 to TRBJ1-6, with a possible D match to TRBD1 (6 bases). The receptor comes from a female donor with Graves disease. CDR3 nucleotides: TGTGCCAGCAGTTACTCGCGACAGGATAATTCACCCCTCCACTTT. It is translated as CASSYSRQDNSPLHF.